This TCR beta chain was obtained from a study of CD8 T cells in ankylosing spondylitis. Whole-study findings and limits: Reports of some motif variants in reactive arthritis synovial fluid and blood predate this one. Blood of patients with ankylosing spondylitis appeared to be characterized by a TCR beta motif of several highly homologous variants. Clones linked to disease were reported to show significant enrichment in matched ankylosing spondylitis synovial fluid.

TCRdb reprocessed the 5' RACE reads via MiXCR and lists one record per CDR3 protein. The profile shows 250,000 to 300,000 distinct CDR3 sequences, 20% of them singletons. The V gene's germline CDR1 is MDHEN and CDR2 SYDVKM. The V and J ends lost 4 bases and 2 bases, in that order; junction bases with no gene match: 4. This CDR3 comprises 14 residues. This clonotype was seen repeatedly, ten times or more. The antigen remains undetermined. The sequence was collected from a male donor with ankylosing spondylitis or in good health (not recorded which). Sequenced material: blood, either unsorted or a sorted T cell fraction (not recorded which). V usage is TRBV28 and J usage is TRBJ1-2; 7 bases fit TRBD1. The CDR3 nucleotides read TGTGCCAGCAGTTGGAGGGGGCAGAACTATGGCTACACCTTC. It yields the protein CASSWRGQNYGYTF.